This T cell receptor (beta chain) was profiled in a study of blood T cell repertoires in COVID-19. In the study overall: From T cells, B-cell-depleted T cells, or PBMCs came the material, which was cDNA or gDNA.

In the original workflow: Reference gene primers were amplified, and this amplification served to estimate nucleated cell counts. TCRdb's copy holds only in-frame clones and misses some; the assay was immunoSEQ multiplex PCR. V, J and clone size were drawn from that table, and D and trimming were deduced from the DNA. The table includes roughly 500,000 clones, approximately 92% detected once. Patients from Seattle were sampled longitudinally, starting during active infection. CDR1 is KGHSH and CDR2 is LQKENI in the germline V gene. Losses at the gene ends were 3 bases for V and 4 bases for J; bases not matched to a gene: 7. The CDR3 consists of 16 residues.

The sequence was obtained from a man aged 18-30 years with COVID-19, enrolled during active disease. The J gene is TRBJ2-1, the V gene TRBV18; 9 bases agree with TRBD2. The sequencing input was peripheral blood. Here the CDR3 reads CASSPGREGRYNEQFF. CDR3 coding DNA: TGTGCCAGCTCACCTGGGCGGGAGGGCCGGTACAATGAGCAGTTCTTC.